This TCR beta chain was recorded in a study of T-cell reconstitution after alpha-beta-depleted transplantation in children. TCRbeta library preparation incorporated unique molecular identifiers. TCRdb re-called the PCR reads through MiXCR, storing one row per CDR3 protein. This repertoire shows about 610,000 distinct CDR3 sequences, roughly 30% found once; its top ten account for approximately 33%. A word on this clonotype: No antigen is known for it.

Between the trimmed V and J ends, which lost 7 bases and 0 bases, there was a span of 17 bases. The CDR3 consists of 16 residues. From germline, CDR1 is SGHTA and CDR2 FQGNSA. Whole-study findings and limits: Several hundred expanded graft clones reportedly supplied alpha-beta T cells about two months after transplant. T-cell counts and diversity were attributed mostly to newly produced T cells one year after transplant.

The specimen was PBMCs, collected before TCRalphabeta/CD19-depleted stem cell transplant. This receptor was identified in a boy in the first two years of life with Wiskott-Aldrich syndrome, due to receive a stem cell transplant. The V and J genes are TRBV7-2 and TRBJ2-3, with a weak D call TRBD2 (5 bases). In DNA form, the CDR3 reads TGTGCCAGCATAAGAGGAGGCGGTTTTAGCACAGATACGCAGTATTTT. Its protein is CASIRGGGFSTDTQYF.